The rows below give T cell receptor beta chains drawn from one sample of a study of blood T cell repertoires in COVID-19. The repertoire was sequenced with immunoSEQ multiplex PCR; TCRdb's copy has only in-frame clones and lacks some. The repertoire holds a few hundred thousand clones, with 87% as singletons. The sequenced material came from peripheral blood. Source of these receptors: a man aged 18 to 30 with active or convalescent COVID-19. CDR3s include the opening cysteine and the closing phenylalanine or tryptophan. The D gene is left open where the match is weak. Some rows have no size entry. The others give once, few or many, or a class for an expanded clone.

D gene,J gene,clone size,V gene,CDR3 DNA,CDR3 protein
TRBD2,TRBJ2-1,NA,TRBV20-1,TGCAGTGCTAGTCTAGCGGGGGGGCCTCATGAGCAGTTCTTC,CSASLAGGPHEQFF
TRBD1,TRBJ2-7,NA,TRBV5-5,TGTGCCAGCAGCTTGGGCAGGGGGTGGGGTGAGCAGTACTTC,CASSLGRGWGEQYF
TRBD2,TRBJ2-1,NA,TRBV4-1,TGCGCCAGCAGCCAACCGAGCGGGGGGGCCCCCTACAATGAGCAGTTCTTC,CASSQPSGGAPYNEQFF
NA,TRBJ1-5,NA,TRBV18,TGTGCCAGCTCACCACCGACTGGTCAGCCCCAGCATTTT,CASSPPTGQPQHF
TRBD2,TRBJ2-4,NA,TRBV4-1,TGCGCCAGCAGCCCAGGACTAGCGGGAGATCGAAACATTCAGTACTTC,CASSPGLAGDRNIQYF
TRBD1,TRBJ1-2,NA,TRBV25-1,TGTGCCAGCAGCAGGCGGGACAGGGATGTTGGCTACACCTTC,CASSRRDRDVGYTF
NA,TRBJ2-7,NA,TRBV5-6,TGTGCCAGCAGCCGACAGCCCTACGAGCAGTACTTC,CASSRQPYEQYF
NA,TRBJ2-1,NA,TRBV5-1,TGCGCCAGCAGCTTGGCCTTGCGGGTTCAGGGGAATGAGCAGTTCTTC,CASSLALRVQGNEQFF
TRBD1,TRBJ1-4,NA,TRBV11-2,TGTGCCAGCAGCTCCCGGGACAGTGAAAAACTGTTTTTT,CASSSRDSEKLFF
TRBD1,TRBJ1-2,NA,TRBV11-2,TGTGCCAGCAGCCAGACAGGGGGCTTTGACTATGGCTACACCTTC,CASSQTGGFDYGYTF
TRBD1,TRBJ1-1,NA,TRBV6-5,TGTGCCAGCAGTTACGAGGGACAGGGGAACACTGAAGCTTTCTTT,CASSYEGQGNTEAFF
NA,TRBJ1-6,NA,TRBV6-6,TGTGCCAGCAGTTATAGAGGTCTTAATTCACCCCTCCACTTT,CASSYRGLNSPLHF
NA,TRBJ1-6,NA,TRBV27,TGTGCCAGCAGTTTATCCCCACAGAGCTCCTATAATTCACCCCTCCACTTT,CASSLSPQSSYNSPLHF
TRBD1,TRBJ1-5,NA,TRBV15,TGTGCCACCAGCAGTAGCCGGGACAGGTGGCCTCAGCCCCAGCATTTT,CATSSSRDRWPQPQHF
TRBD1,TRBJ2-7,NA,TRBV2,TGTGCCAGCAGAAACCGCGTTGGACAGGACTACGAGCAGTACTTC,CASRNRVGQDYEQYF
TRBD1,TRBJ2-2,NA,TRBV19,TGTGCCAGTAGTTACGGGACAGGGGGCACCGGGGAGCTGTTTTTT,CASSYGTGGTGELFF
TRBD2,TRBJ2-3,NA,TRBV5-4,TGTGCCAGCAGCTCGGGACTAGCGGACACAGATACGCAGTATTTT,CASSSGLADTDTQYF
TRBD2,TRBJ2-1,NA,TRBV5-1,TGCGCCAGCAGCTCACTAGCGGGAACCTACAATGAGCAGTTCTTC,CASSSLAGTYNEQFF
TRBD2,TRBJ2-3,NA,TRBV6-2/TRBV6-3,TGTGCCAGCAGCAGCGTACCGGGACTAGCGGGGACTAGGGGTACAGATACGCAGTATTTT,CASSSVPGLAGTRGTDTQYF
NA,TRBJ2-7,NA,TRBV15,TGTGCCACCAAGGCGGGGAATTGGGCTACCTACGAGCAGTACTTC,CATKAGNWATYEQYF
NA,TRBJ2-4,NA,TRBV10-2,TGCGCCAGCAGTGAGTATGGGCTCGCGCCGGCCAAAAACATTCAGTACTTC,CASSEYGLAPAKNIQYF
NA,TRBJ2-7,NA,TRBV7-8,TGTGCCAGCAGCAAGGGGGACCGACGATCCTACGAGCAGTACTTC,CASSKGDRRSYEQYF
NA,TRBJ1-1,NA,TRBV6-1,TGTGCCAGCAGTGAAGCGCAGGGAATGAACACTGAAGCTTTCTTT,CASSEAQGMNTEAFF
TRBD2,TRBJ2-3,many,TRBV13,TGTGCCAGCAGCTTAGGGACTAGCGGACTGAGGGGCACAGATACGCAGTATTTT,CASSLGTSGLRGTDTQYF
TRBD1,TRBJ2-3,once,TRBV7-9,TGTGCCAGCAGCTTAGCACAGGGGGCTGGAGATACGCAGTATTTT,CASSLAQGAGDTQYF